This T cell receptor (beta chain) was recovered during a study of beta chain features in type 1 diabetes. Study-level points and caveats: Fewer junction insertions and more nucleotide deletions appeared in type 1 diabetes patients. Among patients with Type 1 diabetes, TCRB CDR3s were moderately but significantly shorter in every one of the four CD4+ subsets.

cDNA synthesis used the whole RNA isolate, giving expressed TCRB sequences. Using immunoSEQ multiplex PCR, the repertoire was profiled, and TCRdb retains in-frame clones only, with some absent. The table lists about 900,000 clones, roughly a sixth of them singletons. Worth noting for this clone: Its target is unknown.

Every donor had blood drawn once into heparin, around 100 mL on average. Markers CD45RO/CCR7/CD25/CD127/CD95/CD27 served to sort CD4+ naive, central memory, regulatory and stem cell-like memory cells. This TCR was sampled from a woman between 18 and 30 years old in good health. The sequenced sample consisted of naive CD4+ T cells from blood.

The CDR3, as DNA: TGTGCCAGCAGCGCGACCGGGACAGGAAACAATGAGCAGTTCTTC. Protein product: CASSATGTGNNEQFF. The chain employs TRBV7-9 and TRBJ2-1; TRBD1 matches 8 bases. V was pared by 5 bases and J by 5 bases, with 8 bases of the junction left unmatched. This CDR3 comprises 15 residues. Germline-derived CDR1 and CDR2 are SEHNR and FQNEAQ (reference sequence).